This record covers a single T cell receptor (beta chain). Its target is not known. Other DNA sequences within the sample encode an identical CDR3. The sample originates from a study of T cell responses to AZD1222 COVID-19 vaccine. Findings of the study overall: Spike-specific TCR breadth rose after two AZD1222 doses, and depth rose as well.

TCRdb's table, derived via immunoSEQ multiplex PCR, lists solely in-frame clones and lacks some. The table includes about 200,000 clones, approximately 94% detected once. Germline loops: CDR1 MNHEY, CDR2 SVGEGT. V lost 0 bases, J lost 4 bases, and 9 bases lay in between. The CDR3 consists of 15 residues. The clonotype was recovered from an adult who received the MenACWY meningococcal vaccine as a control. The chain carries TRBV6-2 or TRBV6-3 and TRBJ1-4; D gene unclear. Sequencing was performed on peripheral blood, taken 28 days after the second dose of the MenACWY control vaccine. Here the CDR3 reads CASSYSAGDNEKLFF. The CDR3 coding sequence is TGTGCCAGCAGTTACTCAGCCGGAGATAATGAAAAACTGTTTTTT.